This entry lists 5 T cell receptor beta chains sequenced from one sample in a study of metastatic and nonmetastatic thyroid tumors. TCRdb re-called the PCR reads with MiXCR. The sample contains about 9,500 clones, 31% of which appear only once. Prior to thyroid surgery, none of the patients had received any treatment. Sample: adjacent normal tissue. The receptors shown here come from a female donor with papillary thyroid cancer or a benign thyroid nodule (not recorded which). Some clones in this sample may be carry-over from other donors' samples.

This chain joins TRBV6-5 and TRBJ2-2; 9 bases line up with TRBD2. CDR1 MNHEY and CDR2 SVGAGI come from the germline V gene. Trimming took 0 bases from V and 4 from J; bases not matched to a gene: 9. This CDR3 region has 18 residues. This CDR3 is CASSYSITLAGTTGELFF. CDR3 DNA: TGTGCCAGCAGTTACTCGATAACGCTAGCGGGAACCACCGGGGAGCTGTTTTTT.

This chain joins TRBV24-1 and TRBJ2-7; 11 bases align to TRBD1. CDR1 and CDR2 from the germline V gene are KGHDR and SFDVKD. The CDR3 is 16 amino acids. Trimming cost V 4 bases and J 1 base; bases outside gene matches: 5. The CDR3 DNA follows: TGTGCCACCAGTGACTCCGGACAGGGGGCGTCCTACGAGCAGTACTTC. The encoded protein is CATSDSGQGASYEQYF.

The chain links TRBV6-5 to TRBJ1-1; the D is unclear. The CDR3 covers 15 residues. Germline lookup yields CDR1 MNHEY and CDR2 SVGAGI. The V and J ends lost 0 bases and 2 bases respectively, with 10 bases between them. The CDR3 protein is CASSYSWTVNTEAFF. The DNA for the CDR3 is TGTGCCAGCAGTTACTCTTGGACGGTAAACACTGAAGCTTTCTTT.

Remarks on this clone: Germline and junction disagree at one end, which may indicate a read error. The chain carries TRBV28 and TRBJ2-6; tentatively, D is TRBD1 (5 bases). In germline, CDR1 is MDHEN, CDR2 SYDVKM. This CDR3 is built from 19 residues. CDR3 protein: CASSLQRVRVPSGANALTF. The CDR3 DNA sequence: TGTGCCAGCAGTTTACAACGAGTCAGGGTTCCGTCTGGGGCCAACGCCCTGACTTTC.

This clone was seen a few times. A junction boundary mismatches the germline segment, possibly from a read error. CDR3 sequence: CASSYRRTVMHEQDF. The CDR3 DNA follows: TGTGCCAGCAGTTACCGAAGGACAGTTATGCACGAGCAGGACTTC. V gene TRBV6-2 or TRBV6-3 combines with J gene TRBJ2-7, with TRBD1 as a possible D gene (6 bases). Germline CDR1 MNHEY, CDR2 SVGEGT. The CDR3 length is 15 residues.